Below, 9 T cell receptor beta chains from the same sample are listed, as sequenced in a study of a mutant IDH1 vaccine in newly diagnosed glioma. These receptors are not linked to any known antigen. Libraries were prepared by immunoSEQ multiplex PCR; TCRdb keeps only in-frame clonotypes and omits some of them. Of some 29,000 clones in the sample, approximately 86% were seen once. Indicated time point: week 5, during vaccination. The investigators gave 300 ug of mutant IDH1 20-mer peptide in each vaccine dose, together with topical imiquimod. The specimen was peripheral blood mononuclear cells (PBMCs), collected from a glioma patient whose treatment included an IDH1 peptide vaccine. The receptors here all came from a woman in her forties with glioma. Some clones in this sample may be carry-over from other donors' samples.

The V call is TRBV6-5, the J call TRBJ1-2, with unresolved D. Germline V gene sequence: CDR1 MNHEY, CDR2 SVGAGI. The V gene lost 9 bases and the J gene lost 2 bases, with 10 bases spanning the gap. The CDR3 totals 12 residues. The CDR3 loop is CARTSGNYGYTF. In nucleotides, the CDR3 is TGTGCCAGGACTTCGGGGAACTATGGCTACACCTTC.

The CDR3 nucleotides read TGCAGCGGTGGGAGCTCCTACAATGAGCAGTTCTTC. Its protein is CSGGSSYNEQFF. J is TRBJ2-1 and V is TRBV29-1; a possible D gene is TRBD2 (5 bases). Per the germline V gene, CDR1 is SQVTM and CDR2 is ANQGSEA. V was shortened by 7 bases and J by 0 bases, with 7 bases between the two germline ends. The CDR3 loop spans 12 amino acids.

The J gene is TRBJ2-3, the V gene TRBV7-2; TRBD2 matches 8 bases. CDR1 is SGHTA and CDR2 is FQGNSA in the germline V gene. V lost 3 bases and J lost 6; bases outside the gene matches: 8. This CDR3 comprises 15 residues. The CDR3 sequence: CASSFVGGVGDTQYF. In DNA form, the CDR3 reads TGTGCCAGCAGCTTTGTCGGGGGGGTGGGTGATACGCAGTATTTT.

The CDR3 bases are TGCAGCGCCGGCAAGGACTGGCCAGGCGAGCAGTTCTTC. This translates into CSAGKDWPGEQFF. The chain carries TRBV29-1 and TRBJ2-1, with D maybe TRBD2 (5 bases). V was shortened by 7 bases and J by 10 bases, with 20 bases between the two germline ends. CDR3 length: 13 amino acids. The germline V gene encodes CDR1 SQVTM and CDR2 ANQGSEA.

The gene calls are TRBV7-2 and TRBJ1-6; D is uncertain. With 3 bases removed from V and 8 bases from J, the gap between germline ends came to 14 bases. This CDR3 is built from 15 residues. The germline V gene has CDR1 SGHTA and CDR2 FQGNSA. The CDR3 nucleotides read TGTGCCAGCAGCTTCCTGGCACGGGAAGATTCACCCCTCCACTTT. This encodes CASSFLAREDSPLHF.

The CDR3 nucleotides read TGTGCCAGCAGTGAATTTTCCAACACCGGGGAGCTGTTTTTT. Its translation is CASSEFSNTGELFF. The chain couples TRBV2 to TRBJ2-2; D not resolved. V shed 2 bases and J shed 2 bases, with 6 bases lying between them. Germline V CDR1 and CDR2: SNHLY, FYNNEI. CDR3 size: 14 residues.

This clone was counted only a few times. The V gene is TRBV4-2, the J gene TRBJ1-6; no reliable D call. Between the trimmed V and J ends, which lost 0 bases and 5 bases, there was a span of 11 bases. The germline V gene has CDR1 LGHNA and CDR2 YNFKEQ. The CDR3 totals 16 residues. CDR3 nucleotide sequence: TGTGCCAGCAGCCAAGAATATACCCGGGATAATTCACCCCTCCACTTT. It encodes CASSQEYTRDNSPLHF.

The CDR3 sequence is CASSVDPTGRYEQYF. The CDR3 DNA sequence: TGTGCCAGCAGCGTGGATCCGACAGGGCGCTACGAGCAGTACTTC. The genes are TRBV9 and TRBJ2-7; 7 bases agree with TRBD1. CDR3 length: 15 residues. The germline V gene has CDR1 SGDLS and CDR2 YYNGEE. Trimming took 2 bases from V and 3 from J; bases not matched to a gene: 8.

J is TRBJ2-5 and V is TRBV5-4; D perhaps matches TRBD2 (5 bases). V lost 3 bases to trimming and J lost 5 bases, with 14 bases between them. Germline CDR1 and CDR2: SGHNT and YYREEE (reference sequence). The CDR3 is made up of 14 amino acids. The CDR3 nucleotides read TGTGCCAGCAGCTACGGAGGTAGGCCGGAGACCCAGTACTTC. Encoded protein: CASSYGGRPETQYF.